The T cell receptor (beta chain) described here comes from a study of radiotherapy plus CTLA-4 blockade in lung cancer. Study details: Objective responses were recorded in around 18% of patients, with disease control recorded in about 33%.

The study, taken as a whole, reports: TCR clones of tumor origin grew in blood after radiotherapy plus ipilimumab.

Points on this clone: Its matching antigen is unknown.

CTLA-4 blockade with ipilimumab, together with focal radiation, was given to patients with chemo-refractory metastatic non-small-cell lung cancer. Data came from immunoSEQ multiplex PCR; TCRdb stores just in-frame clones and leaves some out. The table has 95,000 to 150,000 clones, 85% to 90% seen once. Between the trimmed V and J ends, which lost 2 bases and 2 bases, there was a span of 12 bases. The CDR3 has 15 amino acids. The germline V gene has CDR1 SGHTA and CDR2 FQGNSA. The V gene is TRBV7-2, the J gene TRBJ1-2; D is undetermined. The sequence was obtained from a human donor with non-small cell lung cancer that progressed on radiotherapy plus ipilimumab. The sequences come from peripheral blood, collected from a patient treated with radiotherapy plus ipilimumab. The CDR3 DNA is TGTGCCAGCAGCTTATCACCGGGTATCAACTATGGCTACACCTTC. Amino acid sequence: CASSLSPGINYGYTF.